Below are 8 T cell receptor beta chains sequenced from a single sample in a study of shared clonotypes between healthy human individuals. Assay used: immunoSEQ multiplex PCR; TCRdb lists only in-frame clones, some missing. The sample has about 2.2 million clones; 93% are singletons. Terminally differentiated effector memory CD45RA+ cells were excluded from the naive CD8 cells, which were CD45RO-negative and positively selected for CCR7. The specimen sequenced was naive CD8+ T cells from PBMCs. The origin of the receptors is a man in his late teens or twenties in good health. Some clones in this sample may be carry-over from other donors' samples.

The J gene is TRBJ2-1, the V gene TRBV7-2; a weak D match, TRBD2 (6 bases). V dropped 5 bases and J dropped 7 bases, with 12 bases sitting between them. The CDR3 contains 13 residues. CDR1 and CDR2 from the germline V gene are SGHTA and FQGNSA. The CDR3 spells CASSRTGGNEQFF. As DNA, the CDR3 is TGTGCCAGCAGCCGGACTGGGGGGAATGAGCAGTTCTTC. Supplemented by reference TRBV7-2 and TRBJ2-1, the full variable domain reads GAGVSQSPSNKVTEKGKDVELRCDPISGHTALYWYRQSLGQGLEFLIYFQGNSAPDKSGLPSDRFSAERTGGSVSTLTIQRTQQEDSAVYLCASSRTGGNEQFFGPGTRLTVL.

The chain links TRBV4-3 to TRBJ2-3; D gene uncertain. Germline V lookup: CDR1 LGHNA, CDR2 YSLEER. There are 16 residues in the CDR3. Trimming cost V 0 bases and J 4 bases, with 14 bases left between them. The CDR3 region is CASSQDGLSPADTQYF. The CDR3 DNA sequence: TGCGCCAGCAGCCAAGATGGCCTCTCCCCAGCAGATACGCAGTATTTT.

This rearrangement joins TRBV11-2 to TRBJ1-1; 7 bases map to TRBD1. Germline V gene lookup returns CDR1 SGHAT and CDR2 FQNNGV. The CDR3 spans 14 residues. Trimming took 4 bases from V and 2 from J; bases not matched to a gene: 4. The chain's CDR3 is CASSSYRGNTEAFF. The CDR3 DNA reads TGTGCCAGCAGCTCGTACAGGGGTAACACTGAAGCTTTCTTT.

On this clone itself: Other DNA variants within this sample encode the same CDR3. The chain has TRBV9 and TRBJ2-3; 14 nucleotides line up with TRBD2. In germline, CDR1 is SGDLS, CDR2 YYNGEE. CDR3 length equals 17 residues. Trimming removed 4 bases from V and 1 base from J; junction bases left unmatched: 5. This CDR3 reads CASSTRLAGGGTDTQYF. As DNA, the CDR3 is TGTGCCAGCAGCACCAGACTAGCGGGAGGGGGCACAGATACGCAGTATTTT.

The CDR3 coding sequence is TGTGCCAGCAGCTTTCTAGGGGGCTTCCAAGAGACCCAGTACTTC. This codes for CASSFLGGFQETQYF. The chain employs TRBV13 and TRBJ2-5; 7 bases are shared with TRBD1. Germline CDR1 PRHDT, CDR2 FYEKMQ (reference sequence). Trimming at V came to 3 bases and at J to 1 base, leaving 5 bases not matched to a gene. The CDR3 has 15 residues.

The genes are TRBV7-6 and TRBJ2-2; TRBD2 agrees at 8 bases. V lost 5 bases and J lost 5; bases outside the gene matches: 10. Germline CDR1 is SGHVS and CDR2 is FNYEAQ. CDR3 length equals 16 residues. CDR3 protein: CASSQPAGAPTGELFF. In nucleotides, the CDR3 is TGTGCCAGCAGCCAGCCAGCGGGAGCGCCGACCGGGGAGCTGTTTTTT. Full variable domain (missing parts from reference TRBV7-6 and TRBJ2-2): GAGVSQSPRYKVTKRGQDVALRCDPISGHVSLYWYRQALGQGPEFLTYFNYEAQQDKSGLPNDRFSAERPEGSISTLTIQRTEQRDSAMYRCASSQPAGAPTGELFFGEGSRLTVL.

V gene TRBV11-2 combines with J gene TRBJ2-5, with a tentative D call TRBD2 (5 bases). Looked up from germline, CDR1 is SGHAT and CDR2 is FQNNGV. The CDR3 runs to 15 residues. V was clipped by 1 base and J by 2 bases, with 11 bases between them. The DNA of the CDR3 is TGTGCCAGCAGCTTAGGGGCGGGTATACAAGAGACCCAGTACTTC. It is translated as CASSLGAGIQETQYF.

This sequence joins TRBV7-9 and TRBJ2-5; D may match TRBD1 or TRBD2 (5 bases each). The germline CDR1 and CDR2 sequences are SEHNR and FQNEAQ (reference sequence). The CDR3 is 16 residues long. V lost 3 bases and J lost 0, with 14 bases in between. The CDR3 sequence is CASSFPLGVYQETQYF. The CDR3 DNA is TGTGCCAGCAGCTTCCCGTTGGGGGTCTACCAAGAGACCCAGTACTTC.